The 23 T cell receptor beta chains presented below share a single source sample, sequenced in a study of blood T cell repertoires in COVID-19. Sequenced by immunoSEQ multiplex PCR; TCRdb stores in-frame clones only, minus some. The sample includes over 45,000 clones, 90% of them seen just once. The sequencing sample was made of peripheral blood. The receptors originated from a man aged 70 or older with acute or convalescent COVID-19.

This clone appeared a single time. The chain is built from TRBV18 and TRBJ1-2, with D uncertain. The CDR3 is 17 amino acids. Germline V lookup: CDR1 KGHSH, CDR2 LQKENI. V was trimmed by 4 bases and J by 2 bases, leaving 20 bases between them. CDR3 nucleotide sequence: TGTGCCAGCTCACGAGGAGTCGGTTCCCTTAAAAACTATGGCTACACCTTC. This translates into CASSRGVGSLKNYGYTF.

V gene TRBV20-1 combines with J gene TRBJ2-5; D might be TRBD2 (5 bases). Germline assignment: CDR1 DFQATT and CDR2 SNEGSKA (reference sequence). The CDR3 covers 11 residues. Trimming shortened V by 3 bases and J by 7 bases, and 9 bases separated the two germline ends. Here the CDR3 reads CSARERATQYF. Here the CDR3 DNA reads TGCAGTGCTAGGGAGAGGGCGACCCAGTACTTC.

V gene TRBV7-9 combines with J gene TRBJ2-5; 11 bases map to TRBD2. Per germline, CDR1 SEHNR and CDR2 FQNEAQ (reference sequence). This CDR3 comprises 19 residues. With V trimmed by 4 bases and J by 5 bases, 18 bases remained unmatched. Here the CDR3 reads CASSSLPPVLAGAVETQYF. CDR3 bases: TGTGCCAGCAGCTCCCTCCCCCCCGTACTAGCGGGGGCTGTGGAGACCCAGTACTTC.

The chain couples TRBV19 to TRBJ2-1; 14 nucleotides match TRBD2. The CDR3 runs to 18 residues. V was pared by 3 bases and J by 3 bases, with 7 bases of the junction left unmatched. CDR1 and CDR2 from the germline V gene are LNHDA and SQIVND (reference sequence). CDR3 sequence (DNA): TGTGCCAGTAGTATGCCCGGGACTAGCGGGGGATTCTACAATGAGCAGTTCTTC. It yields the protein CASSMPGTSGGFYNEQFF.

The genes are TRBV7-6 and TRBJ1-6; 7 bases match TRBD1. The germline V gene has CDR1 SGHVS and CDR2 FNYEAQ. V was pared by 5 bases and J by 6 bases, with 10 bases of the junction left unmatched. CDR3 length: 16 residues. The CDR3 DNA reads as TGTGCCAGCAGCCCTCAACCGGGACAGCTTAATTCACCCCTCCACTTT. It translates to CASSPQPGQLNSPLHF.

In its sample, this clone was seen once. The chain combines TRBV4-2 with TRBJ2-3, with TRBD1 matching over 11 bases. CDR1 LGHNA and CDR2 YNFKEQ come from the germline V gene. V dropped 1 base and J dropped 4; count of bases not matched to a gene: 1. The CDR3 has 15 amino acids. The CDR3 DNA sequence: TGTGCCAGCAGCCAAGGGACAGGGGGCGCAGATACGCAGTATTTT. Its translation is CASSQGTGGADTQYF.

This clone was observed a few times. The DNA for the CDR3 is TGTGCCAGCAGTTTATTTGGACTCGCGAATCAGCCCCAGCATTTT. Protein product: CASSLFGLANQPQHF. The J gene is TRBJ1-5, the V gene TRBV28, with no clear D. V was cut by 1 base and J by 4 bases, with 11 bases left in between. The CDR3 consists of 15 residues. Germline V CDR1 and CDR2: MDHEN, SYDVKM. Drawing the rest from reference TRBV28 and TRBJ1-5, the complete variable domain is DVKVTQSSRYLVKRTGEKVFLECVQDMDHENMFWYRQDPGLGLRLIYFSYDVKMKEKGDIPEGYSVSREKKERFSLILESASTNQTSMYLCASSLFGLANQPQHFGDGTRLSIL.

Only one count was recorded for this clone. The chain uses TRBV11-1 and TRBJ1-4; D not resolved. Per germline, CDR1 SGHAT and CDR2 FQDESV (reference sequence). The length of the CDR3 is 13 residues. Trimming took 5 bases from V and 0 from J, leaving 4 bases between them. CDR3 coding DNA: TGTGCCAGCAGCCCTACAACTAATGAAAAACTGTTTTTT. Protein sequence: CASSPTTNEKLFF.

A single count supports this clone. This chain joins TRBV19 and TRBJ1-1; D gene ambiguous. This CDR3 comprises 14 residues. The germline gives CDR1 LNHDA, CDR2 SQIVND (reference sequence). Trimming took off 4 bases at V and 7 bases at J, with 16 bases between the two ends. The CDR3 protein is CASSTLEARIEAFF. The CDR3 nucleotides are TGTGCCAGTAGTACCCTCGAGGCCCGGATTGAAGCTTTCTTT. Drawing the rest from reference TRBV19 and TRBJ1-1, the complete variable domain is DGGITQSPKYLFRKEGQNVTLSCEQNLNHDAMYWYRQDPGQGLRLIYYSQIVNDFQKGDIAEGYSVSREKKESFPLTVTSAQKNPTAFYLCASSTLEARIEAFFGQGTRLTVV.

This chain uses TRBV2 with TRBJ1-3; no firm D call. Trimming removed 6 bases at V and 2 bases at J, with 14 bases between. The CDR3 covers 15 residues. Germline CDR1 SNHLY, CDR2 FYNNEI. The CDR3 loop reads CASSPRWRAGNTIYF. CDR3 nucleotides: TGTGCCAGCAGCCCTAGGTGGAGGGCTGGAAACACCATATATTTT.

J is TRBJ1-1 and V is TRBV29-1, with TRBD1 as a possible D gene (6 bases). This CDR3 contains 11 residues. The germline V gene has CDR1 SQVTM and CDR2 ANQGSEA. The CDR3 DNA follows: TGCAGTGGACAGATGAACACTGAAGCTTTCTTT. This sequence encodes CSGQMNTEAFF.

This chain joins TRBV7-9 and TRBJ1-1; tentative D call: TRBD1 (5 bases). Germline loops: CDR1 SEHNR, CDR2 FQNEAQ (reference sequence). V lost 11 bases and J 0 bases, leaving 10 bases between the germline ends. The CDR3 contains 12 residues. CDR3 region: CAVGQLNTEAFF. CDR3 nucleotides: TGTGCCGTGGGGCAGTTGAACACTGAAGCTTTCTTT.

This chain uses TRBV7-2 with TRBJ1-3; TRBD1 matches at 7 bases. The CDR3 has 13 amino acids. The germline V gene encodes CDR1 SGHTA and CDR2 FQGNSA. The V gene end was trimmed by 7 bases and the J gene end by 4 bases; junction bases not matched to a gene: 4. The CDR3, as DNA: TGTGCCAGCACGGAGGGACAGGGAAACACCATATATTTT. Translation gives CASTEGQGNTIYF.

This clone was found a few times. The V gene is TRBV19, the J gene TRBJ2-3; the match to TRBD2 covers 9 bases. The CDR3 loop spans 14 amino acids. CDR1 LNHDA and CDR2 SQIVND come from the germline V gene (reference sequence). Losses at the gene ends were 4 bases for V and 3 bases for J; bases not matched to a gene: 2. In DNA, the CDR3 is TGTGCCAGTAGTAGTAGCGGGGGAACAGATACGCAGTATTTT. It specifies CASSSSGGTDTQYF. The variable domain in full, with the rest retrieved from reference TRBV19 and TRBJ2-3, is DGGITQSPKYLFRKEGQNVTLSCEQNLNHDAMYWYRQDPGQGLRLIYYSQIVNDFQKGDIAEGYSVSREKKESFPLTVTSAQKNPTAFYLCASSSSGGTDTQYFGPGTRLTVL.

The chain is built from TRBV7-6 and TRBJ2-5; the match to TRBD1 covers 7 bases. Germline V gives CDR1 SGHVS, CDR2 FNYEAQ. The CDR3 runs to 15 residues. The V segment lost 5 bases and the J segment 4 bases; nucleotides outside the gene matches: 10. In nucleotides, the CDR3 is TGTGCCAGCAGCGTATCGCGAAGACAGGGAGAGACCCAGTACTTC. Amino acid sequence: CASSVSRRQGETQYF.

V and J are TRBV7-2 and TRBJ2-1, with TRBD1 identical over 8 bases. Germline V lookup: CDR1 SGHTA, CDR2 FQGNSA. The CDR3 consists of 13 residues. Unmatched junction bases numbered 6, after V lost 7 bases and J lost 7 bases. CDR3 bases: TGTGCCAGCACCAGGGGGCCCGGAAATGAGCAGTTCTTC. This translates into CASTRGPGNEQFF.

V is TRBV19 and J is TRBJ1-2; 7 bases are shared with TRBD1. The CDR3 sequence is 14 residues long. Trimming removed 5 bases from V and 3 bases from J; junction bases left unmatched: 6. Germline CDR1 and CDR2: LNHDA and SQIVND (reference sequence). The CDR3 region is CASSSGQVDYGYTF. The CDR3 DNA is TGTGCCAGTAGTTCAGGACAGGTGGACTATGGCTACACCTTC.

V gene TRBV7-2 combines with J gene TRBJ1-2; TRBD1 aligns across 7 bases. The CDR3 runs 16 residues. CDR1 is SGHTA and CDR2 is FQGNSA in the germline V gene. V shed 1 base and J 2 bases; nucleotides not matched to a gene: 7. The CDR3 region has the DNA TGTGCCAGCAGCTTAGTCTACAGGGGCGACAACTATGGCTACACCTTC. It encodes CASSLVYRGDNYGYTF.

This clone was seen a single time. This chain connects TRBV6-6 to TRBJ1-5, with D unclear. Germline CDR1 is MNHNY and CDR2 is SVGAGI (reference sequence). This CDR3 is 13 amino acids long. V was shortened by 0 bases and J by 4 bases, with 4 bases between the two germline ends. Written as DNA, the CDR3 is TGTGCCAGCAGTTACTCGGAGAATCAGCCCCAGCATTTT. Translated: CASSYSENQPQHF.

The V call is TRBV19, the J call TRBJ1-2; 7 nucleotides agree with TRBD1. Looked up from germline, CDR1 is LNHDA and CDR2 is SQIVND (reference sequence). J was trimmed by 5 bases and V by 4 bases; bases with no gene match: 7. This CDR3 is built from 14 residues. The CDR3 sequence is CASSTTGTAYGYTF. The DNA for the CDR3 is TGTGCCAGTAGTACAACCGGGACAGCTTATGGCTACACCTTC.

The chain recombines TRBV5-1 with TRBJ2-2, with 9 bases fitting TRBD1. Trimming cost V 0 bases and J 4 bases; bases outside gene matches: 13. The CDR3 spans 19 residues. Germline CDR1 SGHRS, CDR2 YFSETQ. CDR3: CASSLARGQGDVGTGELFF. CDR3 in DNA: TGCGCCAGCAGCTTGGCCAGGGGACAGGGCGACGTGGGCACCGGGGAGCTGTTTTTT.

The V and J genes are TRBV10-3 and TRBJ2-2; 7 bases are a match to TRBD1. In germline, CDR1 is ENHRY, CDR2 SYGVKD. The V gene end was trimmed by 6 bases and the J gene end by 3 bases; junction bases not matched to a gene: 7. The CDR3 contains 15 residues. CDR3: CAISPDRADTGELFF. The CDR3 bases are TGTGCCATCAGCCCCGACAGGGCTGACACCGGGGAGCTGTTTTTT.

The genes are TRBV7-2 and TRBJ2-5; TRBD1 might be the D (5 bases). Germline-derived CDR1 and CDR2 are SGHTA and FQGNSA. The V end was cut by 4 bases, the J end by 5 bases, with 14 bases between. This CDR3 region has 14 residues. The CDR3 region has the DNA TGTGCCAGCAGCTCTGGCAGGGCGAGGGAGACCCAGTACTTC. Protein sequence: CASSSGRARETQYF.